Following are 4 T cell receptor beta chains from one sample sequenced in a study of shared clonotypes between healthy human individuals (dated by TCRdb to about 2020). The receptor library was made with the immunoSEQ multiplex PCR assay. The immuneACCESS repertoire file appears here via TCRdb, limited to in-frame rearrangements. These files lack a portion of the clones; in checked studies, under half of the deficit traces to unresolved V genes, and the cause of the others is not known. Here the sample has about 710,000 clones; around 78% occur a single time. The ten largest clones add up to around 2% of the sample. The sample comprised memory CD4+ T cells sorted from blood. What the cell subset or site label conveys for this sample: CD45RA-negative fraction. The receptors stem from a woman in her twenties or thirties in good health.

The V call is TRBV20-1, the J call TRBJ2-5; unclear D gene. The J call may be in error: the DNA end matches TRBJ2-7 better. CDR3 length equals 11 residues. Germline CDR1 and CDR2: DFQATT and SNEGSKA (reference sequence). CDR3 protein: CSASTAGEQYF. CDR3 DNA: TGCAGTGCTAGTACGGCTGGCGAGCAGTACTTC.

This chain connects TRBV5-4 to TRBJ1-2; D uncertain. V lost 0 bases and J lost 3, with 21 bases in between. This CDR3 is built from 18 residues. Germline assignment: CDR1 SGHNT and CDR2 YYREEE (reference sequence). The CDR3 DNA reads as TGTGCCAGCAGCTTGGCGTCAGGAATCTCGGAGGTAGACTATGGCTACACCTTC. This translates into CASSLASGISEVDYGYTF.

The V gene is TRBV28, the J gene TRBJ2-5, with 9 bases identical to TRBD1. CDR1 MDHEN and CDR2 SYDVKM come from the germline V gene. The CDR3 contains 15 residues. V trimming: 5 bases; J trimming: 2 bases; junction bases outside the gene matches: 6. CDR3 sequence: CASSRGQGLQETQYF. The CDR3 DNA is TGTGCCAGCAGTAGGGGACAGGGCCTACAAGAGACCCAGTACTTC.

To note about this clone: This sample includes further DNA sequences coding for the same CDR3. CDR3 sequence reads: CASSGGQGRTGELFF. In DNA, the CDR3 is TGTGCCAGCAGCGGGGGACAGGGAAGAACCGGGGAGCTGTTTTTT. The chain couples TRBV9 to TRBJ2-2; 9 bases line up with TRBD1. This CDR3 is built from 15 residues. Germline CDR1 reads SGDLS; CDR2 reads YYNGEE. After removal of 3 bases from V and 5 bases from J, the junction contained 5 bases not matched to a gene.